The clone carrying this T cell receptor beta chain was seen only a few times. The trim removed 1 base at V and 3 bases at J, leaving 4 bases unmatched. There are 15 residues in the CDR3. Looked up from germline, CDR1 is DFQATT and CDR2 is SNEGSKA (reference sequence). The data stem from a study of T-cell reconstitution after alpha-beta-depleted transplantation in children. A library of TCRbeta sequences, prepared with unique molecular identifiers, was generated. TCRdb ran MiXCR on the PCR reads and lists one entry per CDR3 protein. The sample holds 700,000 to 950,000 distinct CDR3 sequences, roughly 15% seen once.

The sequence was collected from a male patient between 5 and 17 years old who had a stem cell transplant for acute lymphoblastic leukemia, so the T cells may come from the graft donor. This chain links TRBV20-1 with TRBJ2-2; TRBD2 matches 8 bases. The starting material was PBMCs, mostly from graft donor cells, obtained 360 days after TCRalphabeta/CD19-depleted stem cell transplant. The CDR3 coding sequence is TGCAGTGCTAGAGGGAGCGGGAGAGACACCGGGGAGCTGTTTTTT. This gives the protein CSARGSGRDTGELFF.